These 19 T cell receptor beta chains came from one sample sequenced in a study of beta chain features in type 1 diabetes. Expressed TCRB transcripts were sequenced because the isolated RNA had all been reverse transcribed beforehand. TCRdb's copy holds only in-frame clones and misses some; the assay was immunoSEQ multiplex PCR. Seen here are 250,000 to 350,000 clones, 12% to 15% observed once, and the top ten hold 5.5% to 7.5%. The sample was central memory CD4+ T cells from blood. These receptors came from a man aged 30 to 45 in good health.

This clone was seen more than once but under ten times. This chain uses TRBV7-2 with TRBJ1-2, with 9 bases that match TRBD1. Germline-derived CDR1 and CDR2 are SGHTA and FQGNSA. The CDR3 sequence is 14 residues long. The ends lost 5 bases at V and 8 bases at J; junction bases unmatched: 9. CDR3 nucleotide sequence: TGTGCCAGCAGCCCGGGACAGGGTGGCAGGGGCTACACCTTC. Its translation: CASSPGQGGRGYTF. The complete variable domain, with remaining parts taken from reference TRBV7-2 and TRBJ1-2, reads GAGVSQSPSNKVTEKGKDVELRCDPISGHTALYWYRQSLGQGLEFLIYFQGNSAPDKSGLPSDRFSAERTGGSVSTLTIQRTQQEDSAVYLCASSPGQGGRGYTFGSGTRLTVV.

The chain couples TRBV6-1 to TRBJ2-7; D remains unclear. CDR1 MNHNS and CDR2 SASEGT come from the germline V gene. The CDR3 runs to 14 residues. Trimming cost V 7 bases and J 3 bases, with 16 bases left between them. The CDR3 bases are TGTGCCAGCACCGCGACAATATCATTCTACGAGCAGTACTTC. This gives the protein CASTATISFYEQYF.

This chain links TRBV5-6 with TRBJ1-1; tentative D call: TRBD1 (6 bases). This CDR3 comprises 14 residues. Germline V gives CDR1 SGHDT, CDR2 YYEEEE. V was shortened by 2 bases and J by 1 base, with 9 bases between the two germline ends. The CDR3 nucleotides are TGTGCCAGCAGCTTTACAGGGCCGAACACTGAAGCTTTCTTT. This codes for CASSFTGPNTEAFF.

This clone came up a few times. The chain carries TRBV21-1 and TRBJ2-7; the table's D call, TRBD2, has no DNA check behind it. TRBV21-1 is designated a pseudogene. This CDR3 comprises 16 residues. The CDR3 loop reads CASSKSLAGGPKEQYV. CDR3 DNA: TGTGCCAGCAGCAAAAGTCTCGCGGGAGGGCCTAAAGAGCAGTACGTC.

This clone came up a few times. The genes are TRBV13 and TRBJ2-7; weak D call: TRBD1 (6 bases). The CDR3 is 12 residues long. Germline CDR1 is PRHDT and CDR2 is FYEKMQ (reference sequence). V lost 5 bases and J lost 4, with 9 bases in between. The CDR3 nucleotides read TGTGCCAGCAGCAAACAGGGTTACGAGCAGTACTTC. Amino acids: CASSKQGYEQYF.

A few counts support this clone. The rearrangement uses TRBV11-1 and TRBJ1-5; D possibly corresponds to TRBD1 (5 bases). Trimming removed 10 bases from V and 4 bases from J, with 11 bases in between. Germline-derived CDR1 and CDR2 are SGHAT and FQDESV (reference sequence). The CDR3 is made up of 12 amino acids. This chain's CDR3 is CANLTVNQPQHF. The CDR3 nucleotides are TGTGCCAACCTGACAGTTAATCAGCCCCAGCATTTT.

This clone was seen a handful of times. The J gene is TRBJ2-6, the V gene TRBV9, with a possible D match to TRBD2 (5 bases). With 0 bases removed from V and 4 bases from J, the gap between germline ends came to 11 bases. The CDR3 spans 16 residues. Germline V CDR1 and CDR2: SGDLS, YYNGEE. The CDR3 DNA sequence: TGTGCCAGCAGCGTAGCCGGGAATCCCGGGGCCAACGTCCTGACTTTC. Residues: CASSVAGNPGANVLTF.

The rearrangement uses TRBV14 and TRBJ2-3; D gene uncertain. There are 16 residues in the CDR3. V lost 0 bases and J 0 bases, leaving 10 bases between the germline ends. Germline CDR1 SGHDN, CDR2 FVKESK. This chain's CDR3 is CASSQDKFRSTDTQYF. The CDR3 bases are TGTGCCAGCAGCCAAGATAAATTCCGAAGCACAGATACGCAGTATTTT.

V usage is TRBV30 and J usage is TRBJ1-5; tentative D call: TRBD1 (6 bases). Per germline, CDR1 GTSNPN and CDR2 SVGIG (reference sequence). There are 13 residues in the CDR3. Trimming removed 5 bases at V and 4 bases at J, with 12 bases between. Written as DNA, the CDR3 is TGTGCCTGGGGAAAGGGGGGGAATCAGCCCCAGCATTTT. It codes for CAWGKGGNQPQHF.

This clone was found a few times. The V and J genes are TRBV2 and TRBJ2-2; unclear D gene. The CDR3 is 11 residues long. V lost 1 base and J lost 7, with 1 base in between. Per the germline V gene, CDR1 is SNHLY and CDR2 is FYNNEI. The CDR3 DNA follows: TGTGCCAGCAGTGAAGGCGGGGAGCTGTTTTTT. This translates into CASSEGGELFF.

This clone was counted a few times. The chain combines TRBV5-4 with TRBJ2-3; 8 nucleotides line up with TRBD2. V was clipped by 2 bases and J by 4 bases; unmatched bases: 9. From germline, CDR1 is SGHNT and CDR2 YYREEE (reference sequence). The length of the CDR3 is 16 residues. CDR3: CASSLDPGGPPDTQYF. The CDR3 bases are TGTGCCAGCAGCTTAGATCCGGGGGGGCCCCCAGATACGCAGTATTTT. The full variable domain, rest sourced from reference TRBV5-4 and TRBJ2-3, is ETGVTQSPTHLIKTRGQQVTLRCSSQSGHNTVSWYQQALGQGPQFIFQYYREEENGRGNFPPRFSGLQFPNYSSELNVNALELDDSALYLCASSLDPGGPPDTQYFGPGTRLTVL.

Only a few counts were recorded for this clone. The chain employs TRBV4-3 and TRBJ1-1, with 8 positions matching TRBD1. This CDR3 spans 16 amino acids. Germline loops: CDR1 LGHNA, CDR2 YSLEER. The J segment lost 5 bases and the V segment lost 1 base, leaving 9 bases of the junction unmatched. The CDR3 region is CASSQGLTGAPTEAFF. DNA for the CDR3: TGCGCCAGCAGCCAAGGATTGACAGGGGCGCCAACTGAAGCTTTCTTT.

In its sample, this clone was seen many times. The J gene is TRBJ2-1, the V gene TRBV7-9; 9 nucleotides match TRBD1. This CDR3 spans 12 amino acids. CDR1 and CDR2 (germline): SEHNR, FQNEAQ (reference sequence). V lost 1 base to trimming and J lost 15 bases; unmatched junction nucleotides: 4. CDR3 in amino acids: CASSLVGTGWFF. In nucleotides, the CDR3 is TGTGCCAGCAGCTTAGTTGGGACAGGGTGGTTCTTC.

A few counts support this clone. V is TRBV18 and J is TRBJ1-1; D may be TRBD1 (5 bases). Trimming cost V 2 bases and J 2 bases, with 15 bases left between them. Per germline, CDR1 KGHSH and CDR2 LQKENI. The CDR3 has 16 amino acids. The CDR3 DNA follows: TGTGCCAGCTCACCATTTCTACGAGACAGAAACACTGAAGCTTTCTTT. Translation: CASSPFLRDRNTEAFF.

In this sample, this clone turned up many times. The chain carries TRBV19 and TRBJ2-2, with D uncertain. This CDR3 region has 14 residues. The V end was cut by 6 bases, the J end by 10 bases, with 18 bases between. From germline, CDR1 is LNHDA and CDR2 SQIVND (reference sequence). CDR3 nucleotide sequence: TGTGCCAGTAGAACGAAACCTTTAATCGCGGAGCTGTTTTTT. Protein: CASRTKPLIAELFF.

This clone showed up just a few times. CDR3 DNA sequence: TGTGCCAGCATGGCTTCAAGCAGGGTTGGGGACACTGAAGCTTTCTTT. Translation gives CASMASSRVGDTEAFF. This chain uses TRBV11-2 with TRBJ1-1, with D possibly being TRBD1 (5 bases). Per germline, CDR1 SGHAT and CDR2 FQNNGV. V lost 7 bases and J lost 3, with 21 bases in between. The CDR3 runs 16 residues.

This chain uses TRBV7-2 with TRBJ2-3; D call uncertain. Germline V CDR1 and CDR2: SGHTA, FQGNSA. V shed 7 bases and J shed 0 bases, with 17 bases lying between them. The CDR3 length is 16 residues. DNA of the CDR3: TGTGCCAGCACCCTAATGCCTTCTCTTAGCACAGATACGCAGTATTTT. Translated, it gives CASTLMPSLSTDTQYF.

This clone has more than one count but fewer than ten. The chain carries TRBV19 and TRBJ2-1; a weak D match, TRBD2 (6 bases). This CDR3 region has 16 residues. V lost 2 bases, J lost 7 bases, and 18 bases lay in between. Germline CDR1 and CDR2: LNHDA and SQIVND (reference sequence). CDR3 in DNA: TGTGCCAGTAGTATACGGAGGGACTCGGGGTGGAATGAGCAGTTCTTC. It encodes CASSIRRDSGWNEQFF. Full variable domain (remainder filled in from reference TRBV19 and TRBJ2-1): DGGITQSPKYLFRKEGQNVTLSCEQNLNHDAMYWYRQDPGQGLRLIYYSQIVNDFQKGDIAEGYSVSREKKESFPLTVTSAQKNPTAFYLCASSIRRDSGWNEQFFGPGTRLTVL.

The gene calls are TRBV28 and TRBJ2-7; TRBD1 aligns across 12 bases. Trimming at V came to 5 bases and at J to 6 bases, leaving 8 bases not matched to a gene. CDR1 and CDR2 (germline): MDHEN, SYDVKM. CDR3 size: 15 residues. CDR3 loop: CASSPTGTGGSEQYV. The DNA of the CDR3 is TGTGCCAGCAGTCCCACCGGGACAGGGGGCTCCGAGCAGTACGTC.